This T cell receptor (beta chain) came from a study of T cells after yellow fever vaccination. Study as a whole: The authors prepared low-cell-number fractions using SMART-Seq v4 Ultra Low Input.

CDR3 length: 16 amino acids. CDR1 is MGHRA, CDR2 YSYEKL, per germline. V shed 4 bases and J 3 bases; nucleotides not matched to a gene: 6. Study-level results: Abundant clonotypes from the bulk population could have been carried over as contaminants into FACS-sorted repertoires. Once the booster was given, most primary-vaccination clones reappeared, at 95% to 97% for CD4 and roughly 85% for CD8.

This clonotype came up a few times. The 5'RACE template-switching step produced TCR cDNA and added a universal primer site and UMIs. TCRdb re-analysed the 5' RACE reads in MiXCR, keeping a single row per CDR3 protein. Among under 55,000 distinct CDR3 sequences listed, approximately 7% were seen once. This sequence was found in a man aged 18 to 29 who received the YFV17D yellow fever vaccine. The sequencing used CD8+ T cells not binding an NS4B(214-222) dextramer, sorted from PBMCs, collected about 41 days after the first yellow fever vaccination. V is TRBV4-1 and J is TRBJ2-2; TRBD1 agrees at 9 bases. In DNA, the CDR3 is TGCGCCAGCAGCCCACAGGGGGCTCGCGACACCGGGGAGCTGTTTTTT. Its protein product is CASSPQGARDTGELFF.